The entry below gives a single TCR beta chain sequence along with its context. Using immunoSEQ multiplex PCR, the repertoire was profiled, and TCRdb retains in-frame clones only, with some absent. This sample has some 60,000 clones, with less than 80% found just once. This specimen comes from a study of radiotherapy plus CTLA-4 blockade in lung cancer. CDR3 length: 14 amino acids. CDR1 MRHNA and CDR2 SNTAGT come from the germline V gene. The ends were cut back, 3 bases at V and 8 bases at J, with 15 bases in the middle. The input for sequencing was peripheral blood, taken from a patient treated with radiotherapy plus ipilimumab. The sequence was collected from a human donor with non-small cell lung cancer who had a complete response to radiotherapy plus ipilimumab. The chain employs TRBV6-4 and TRBJ2-3, with D perhaps TRBD2 (6 bases). In DNA form, the CDR3 reads TGTGCCAGCAGTGAGGCGGGAACTGATGGTACGCAGTATTTT. This codes for CASSEAGTDGTQYF.